The sample holds a few counts of the clone carrying this T cell receptor (beta chain). TCRdb's copy holds only in-frame clones and misses some; the assay was immunoSEQ multiplex PCR. The sample includes 200,000 to 250,000 clones, 83% seen only once; the top ten take approximately 4%. The data are from a study of blood T cell repertoires in COVID-19. CDR1 is SQVTM, CDR2 ANQGSEA, per germline. J gave up 4 bases and V 4 bases, and 6 bases lay outside the gene matches. The length of the CDR3 is 14 residues. The rearrangement uses TRBV29-1 and TRBJ2-5, with 10 positions matching TRBD2. The material sequenced was PBMCs or T cells enriched from blood (not recorded which). The TCR was taken from a woman aged 40 to 55 who had been exposed to COVID-19. CDR3 region: CSVVASGGRETQYF. CDR3 DNA: TGCAGCGTTGTTGCTAGCGGGGGACGAGAGACCCAGTACTTC. The full variable domain, with the rest looked up from reference TRBV29-1 and TRBJ2-5, is SAVISQKPSRDICQRGTSLTIQCQVDSQVTMMFWYRQQPGQSLTLIATANQGSEATYESGFVIDKFPISRPNLTFSTLTVSNMSPEDSSIYLCSVVASGGRETQYFGPGTRLLVL.